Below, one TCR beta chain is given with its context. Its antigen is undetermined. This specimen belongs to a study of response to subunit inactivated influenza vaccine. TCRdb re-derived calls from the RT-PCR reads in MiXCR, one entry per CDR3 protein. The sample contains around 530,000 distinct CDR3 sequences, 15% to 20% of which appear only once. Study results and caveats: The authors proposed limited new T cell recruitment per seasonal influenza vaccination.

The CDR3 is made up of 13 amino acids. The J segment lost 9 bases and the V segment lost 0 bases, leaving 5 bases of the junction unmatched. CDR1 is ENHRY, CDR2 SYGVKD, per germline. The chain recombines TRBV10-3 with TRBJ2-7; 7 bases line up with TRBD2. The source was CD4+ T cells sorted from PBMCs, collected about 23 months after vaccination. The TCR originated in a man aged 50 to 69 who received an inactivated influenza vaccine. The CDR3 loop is CAISESGGSGQYF. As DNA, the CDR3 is TGTGCCATCAGTGAGTCCGGGGGGTCAGGGCAGTACTTC.